These T cell receptor beta chains were read from a single sample in a study of T cell repertoires in cytomegalovirus infection. Their antigens are not known. TCRdb processed the reads anew with MiXCR; each CDR3 protein has one entry. The sample has around 800,000 distinct CDR3 sequences; approximately 32% are singletons. The sample in question was cultured CD8+ T cells from PBMCs, obtained from culture after CMV antigen stimulation. The receptors were sampled from a human donor in good health (CMV status not recorded). Some clones in this sample may be carry-over from other donors' samples. Both conserved end residues are part of each CDR3.

TRBV7-6,CASTPLTGYTEAFF
TRBV6-5,CASSRPTYLSYEQYF
TRBV19,CASSISPTGWAEAFF
TRBV27,CASQEGTVQYF
TRBV7-6,CASSSDTRTYEQYF
TRBV5-5,CASSDPGGENYGYTF
TRBV12-3/TRBV12-4,CASRSGQINQPQHF
TRBV19,CASSKTTGSRTEAFF
TRBV27,CASSPNEGAEAFF
TRBV27,CASSLSGTETEAFF
TRBV6-5,CASTNWDSTEAFF
TRBV29-1,CSGGKVGYNEQFF
TRBV27,CASGRVFMNTEAFF